These 27 T cell receptor beta chains came from one sample sequenced in a study of neurological immune-mediated disorders. TCRdb reanalysed the 5' RACE reads using MiXCR and keeps one entry per CDR3 protein. The repertoire holds about 46,000 distinct CDR3 sequences, under 13% seen once, with approximately 5.3% in the top ten. Source material: PBMCs. These receptors originate from a man in his 70s with HTLV-1-associated myelopathy (HAM/TSP).

This clonotype showed up many times. The gene calls are TRBV25-1 and TRBJ1-6; D remains ambiguous. V lost 7 bases, J lost 11 bases, and 18 bases lay in between. The CDR3 totals 14 residues. Germline V gene data show CDR1 as MGHDK and CDR2 as SYGVNS. CDR3 amino acids: CASMTGVIWPPLHF. DNA of the CDR3: TGTGCCAGCATGACCGGCGTCATCTGGCCACCCCTCCACTTT. The whole variable domain, filled in from reference TRBV25-1 and TRBJ1-6, reads EADIYQTPRYLVIGTGKKITLECSQTMGHDKMYWYQQDPGMELHLIHYSYGVNSTEKGDLSSESTVSRIRTEHFPLTLESARPSHTSQYLCASMTGVIWPPLHFGNGTRLTVT.

DNA for the CDR3: TGTGCCAGCAGCTTCAAGGAGGGGCAAGGCACTGAAGCTTTCTTT. This translates into CASSFKEGQGTEAFF. This chain links TRBV7-2 with TRBJ1-1, with a weak D call TRBD1 (5 bases). CDR3 size: 15 residues. Trimming cost V 3 bases and J 4 bases, with 15 bases left between them. Germline V CDR1 and CDR2: SGHTA, FQGNSA. The full variable domain, with the rest looked up from reference TRBV7-2 and TRBJ1-1, is GAGVSQSPSNKVTEKGKDVELRCDPISGHTALYWYRQSLGQGLEFLIYFQGNSAPDKSGLPSDRFSAERTGGSVSTLTIQRTQQEDSAVYLCASSFKEGQGTEAFFGQGTRLTVV.

This clonotype was observed many times. The rearrangement links TRBV28 to TRBJ2-4; D might be TRBD1 (6 bases). V lost 6 bases to trimming and J lost 0 bases, with 15 bases between them. Per the germline V gene, CDR1 is MDHEN and CDR2 is SYDVKM. The CDR3 runs to 16 residues. CDR3 nucleotide sequence: TGTGCCAGCAGCCAGGACAGCTACTTAGCCAAAAACATTCAGTACTTC. Translating it yields CASSQDSYLAKNIQYF.

This clonotype was detected many times. The chain couples TRBV29-1 to TRBJ2-7; D gene unclear. The CDR3 spans 10 residues. V shed 3 bases and J shed 4 bases, with 4 bases lying between them. Germline assignment: CDR1 SQVTM and CDR2 ANQGSEA. CDR3 in DNA: TGCAGCGTTGAGGTATACGAGCAGTACTTC. This gives the protein CSVEVYEQYF.

Ten or more counts support this clonotype. This chain uses TRBV28 with TRBJ1-3; D uncertain. Trimming removed 8 bases at V and 1 base at J, with 12 bases between. Germline V gene lookup returns CDR1 MDHEN and CDR2 SYDVKM. CDR3 length: 14 amino acids. This CDR3 reads CASSPWRSGNTIYF. For the CDR3, the DNA is TGTGCCAGCTCTCCGTGGCGGTCTGGAAACACCATATATTTT.

This clonotype was seen ten or more times. V gene TRBV5-1 combines with J gene TRBJ1-6; no clear D gene. Deletions cut 1 base from V and 9 bases from J, with 11 bases between. This CDR3 is built from 14 residues. Per the germline V gene, CDR1 is SGHRS and CDR2 is YFSETQ. CDR3 coding DNA: TGCGCCAGCAGCTTGCAGGAGGTGACTTCACCCCTCCACTTT. Translation gives CASSLQEVTSPLHF.

This clonotype came up many times. This rearrangement joins TRBV5-1 to TRBJ2-3; 8 bases align to TRBD1. There are 14 residues in the CDR3. J gave up 4 bases and V 7 bases, and 8 bases lay outside the gene matches. Germline CDR1 SGHRS, CDR2 YFSETQ. The CDR3 here is CASSDRVGADTQYF. CDR3 DNA: TGCGCCAGCTCGGACAGGGTAGGGGCAGATACGCAGTATTTT.

There are many counts of this clonotype. The gene calls are TRBV2 and TRBJ2-1; tentative D call: TRBD2 (6 bases). Germline CDR1 is SNHLY and CDR2 is FYNNEI. Trimming removed 7 bases at V and 1 base at J, with 20 bases between. This CDR3 spans 17 amino acids. This chain's CDR3 is CASTTPALARSYNEQFF. In DNA form, the CDR3 reads TGTGCCAGCACTACCCCAGCTCTAGCGAGGTCCTACAATGAGCAGTTCTTC. The full variable domain, its missing parts supplied by reference TRBV2 and TRBJ2-1, is EPEVTQTPSHQVTQMGQEVILRCVPISNHLYFYWYRQILGQKVEFLVSFYNNEISEKSEIFDDQFSVERPDGSNFTLKIRSTKLEDSAMYFCASTTPALARSYNEQFFGPGTRLTVL.

This clonotype occurred many times. This chain joins TRBV7-2 and TRBJ2-4; D not certain. Deletions cut 3 bases from V and 6 bases from J, with 9 bases between. CDR3 size: 13 residues. Germline CDR1 SGHTA, CDR2 FQGNSA. This CDR3 is CASSFQPLNIQYF. CDR3 in DNA: TGTGCCAGCAGCTTCCAACCCTTAAACATTCAGTACTTC.

The table lists this clonotype with many counts. The chain has TRBV28 and TRBJ2-7, with D perhaps TRBD2 (6 bases). The CDR3 covers 15 residues. V was clipped by 4 bases and J by 7 bases, with 20 bases between them. In germline, CDR1 is MDHEN, CDR2 SYDVKM. The CDR3 spells CASSSHGDSVQEQYF. The CDR3, as DNA: TGTGCCAGCAGTTCCCACGGGGACTCGGTCCAGGAGCAGTACTTC.

Ten or more counts support this clonotype. The chain carries TRBV19 and TRBJ1-6; no definite D call. Per the germline V gene, CDR1 is LNHDA and CDR2 is SQIVND (reference sequence). The CDR3 sequence is 15 residues long. Trimming pared 9 bases from V and 8 bases from J, leaving 20 bases between. CDR3 sequence (DNA): TGTGCCAGCCTGACTACAGCTCTTGTGGATTCACCCCTCCACTTT. Protein product: CASLTTALVDSPLHF.

This clonotype has a count of ten or more. V usage is TRBV12-3 or TRBV12-4 and J usage is TRBJ2-3; D call uncertain. Trimming stripped 6 bases from V and 0 bases from J, with 4 bases between. The CDR3 sequence is 12 residues long. This chain's CDR3 is CASRTSTDTQYF. The CDR3 nucleotides read TGTGCCAGCAGGACTAGCACAGATACGCAGTATTTT.

This clonotype appeared many times. CDR3 in amino acids: CATSSGTGIGSPLHF. The CDR3 DNA sequence: TGTGCCACCAGCAGCGGGACAGGGATTGGTTCACCCCTCCACTTT. The rearrangement uses TRBV15 and TRBJ1-6, with 9 bases matching TRBD1. Looked up from germline, CDR1 is LNHNV and CDR2 is YYDKDF (reference sequence). J lost 9 bases, V lost 3 bases, and 6 bases had no gene match. CDR3 length: 15 amino acids.

This clonotype was observed at least ten times. The rearrangement joins TRBV20-1 to TRBJ2-2; maybe TRBD2 (5 bases). The germline V and J ends were trimmed by 3 bases and 4 bases, with 15 bases remaining between them. CDR1 DFQATT and CDR2 SNEGSKA come from the germline V gene (reference sequence). This CDR3 spans 15 amino acids. The CDR3 loop reads CSARKQAEGTGELFF. CDR3 nucleotides: TGCAGTGCTAGGAAGCAGGCCGAGGGCACCGGGGAGCTGTTTTTT.

This clonotype has ten or more counts. The chain recombines TRBV2 with TRBJ2-1; D is perhaps TRBD2 (6 bases). Germline CDR1 and CDR2: SNHLY and FYNNEI. This CDR3 is 14 amino acids long. Trimming removed 1 base at V and 10 bases at J, with 14 bases between. The CDR3 DNA sequence: TGTGCCAGCAGTGAAGGAGAAACTAGCAGCGAGCAGTTCTTC. Its protein product is CASSEGETSSEQFF.

This clonotype was observed a handful of times. This chain links TRBV19 with TRBJ2-3, with 9 bases aligning to TRBD1. After removal of 4 bases from V and 1 base from J, the junction contained 3 bases not matched to a gene. The CDR3 runs to 15 residues. Germline lookup yields CDR1 LNHDA and CDR2 SQIVND (reference sequence). The CDR3 DNA follows: TGTGCCAGTAGTACCGGACAGGGGCGCACAGATACGCAGTATTTT. Amino acids: CASSTGQGRTDTQYF.

At least ten counts were recorded for this clonotype. V gene TRBV12-3 or TRBV12-4 combines with J gene TRBJ2-7; no clear D. The CDR3 contains 15 residues. V lost 8 bases and J lost 1, with 18 bases in between. CDR3 loop: CASSPTTSRSYEQYF. The CDR3 region has the DNA TGTGCCAGCTCGCCAACCACAAGTCGGTCCTACGAGCAGTACTTC.

This clonotype was detected only a few times. The V gene is TRBV12-3 or TRBV12-4, the J gene TRBJ1-2; the D is unclear. This CDR3 has 12 amino acids. CDR3 DNA: TGTGGGGCCAGAAGTGTTAACTATGGCTACACCTTC. It encodes CGARSVNYGYTF.

This clonotype was recorded at least ten times. V and J are TRBV28 and TRBJ1-4; no definite D call. The CDR3 sequence is 11 residues long. Per the germline V gene, CDR1 is MDHEN and CDR2 is SYDVKM. Between the trimmed V and J ends, which lost 4 bases and 5 bases, there was a span of 2 bases. The CDR3 sequence: CASSWNEKLFF. As DNA, the CDR3 is TGTGCCAGCAGTTGGAATGAAAAACTGTTTTTT.

This clonotype was recorded at least ten times. J is TRBJ2-2 and V is TRBV3-1; D is perhaps TRBD2 (5 bases). Germline lookup yields CDR1 LGHDT and CDR2 YNNKEL (reference sequence). The CDR3 is 15 amino acids. Trimming took off 1 base at V and 6 bases at J, with 12 bases between the two ends. The CDR3 sequence: CASSQGAAEAGELFF. The CDR3 bases are TGTGCCAGCAGCCAAGGGGCAGCGGAGGCCGGGGAGCTGTTTTTT.

This clonotype showed up many times. The J gene is TRBJ2-3, the V gene TRBV7-7; 8 bases fit TRBD2. This CDR3 contains 15 residues. Germline CDR1 SSHAT, CDR2 FNYEAQ (reference sequence). Unmatched junction bases numbered 5, after V lost 5 bases and J lost 1 base. The DNA for the CDR3 is TGTGCCAGCAGCCCCAGCGGGAGTCGCACAGATACGCAGTATTTT. Translated, it gives CASSPSGSRTDTQYF.

This clonotype was recorded at least ten times. The CDR3 DNA is TGTGCCAGCAGCCAACCGGGGGAGGTTTACGAGCAGTACTTC. Translating gives CASSQPGEVYEQYF. The rearrangement joins TRBV3-1 to TRBJ2-7; TRBD2 might be the D (6 bases). The CDR3 totals 14 residues. The V and J ends lost 2 bases and 4 bases respectively, with 12 bases between them. From germline, CDR1 is LGHDT and CDR2 YNNKEL (reference sequence).

This clonotype was recorded at least ten times. The chain employs TRBV6-2 or TRBV6-3 and TRBJ2-3, with D perhaps matching TRBD2 (6 bases). Trimming took 0 bases from V and 6 from J, leaving 10 bases between them. In germline, CDR1 is MNHEY, CDR2 SVGEGT. The CDR3 loop spans 14 amino acids. CDR3: CASSYSAGGDTQYF. In DNA, the CDR3 is TGTGCCAGCAGTTACTCGGCAGGAGGGGATACGCAGTATTTT.

This clonotype was seen ten or more times. The V call is TRBV10-3, the J call TRBJ2-4; 10 bases match TRBD2. Germline CDR1 is ENHRY and CDR2 is SYGVKD. The CDR3 is 16 amino acids. V lost 3 bases and J lost 7; bases outside the gene matches: 9. The CDR3 sequence: CAISDEREGRLNIQYF. The CDR3 DNA follows: TGTGCCATCAGTGACGAGCGGGAGGGCCGTTTGAACATTCAGTACTTC.

This clonotype was recorded many times. This rearrangement joins TRBV28 to TRBJ2-7; D possibly corresponds to TRBD2 (5 bases). The V gene's germline CDR1 is MDHEN and CDR2 SYDVKM. This CDR3 spans 15 amino acids. V was pared by 6 bases and J by 2 bases, with 17 bases between. CDR3 amino acids: CASRGWGDGTYEQYF. CDR3 bases: TGTGCCAGCAGGGGATGGGGAGACGGTACCTACGAGCAGTACTTC.

This clonotype has a count of ten or more. The genes are TRBV28 and TRBJ1-1; no reliable D call. Germline V gene sequence: CDR1 MDHEN, CDR2 SYDVKM. The CDR3 spans 11 residues. Trimming stripped 11 bases from V and 3 bases from J, with 10 bases between. CDR3: CACTFDTEAFF. DNA for the CDR3: TGTGCCTGCACTTTCGACACTGAAGCTTTCTTT.

Ten or more counts support this clonotype. J is TRBJ2-3 and V is TRBV12-5; 8 bases align to TRBD2. This CDR3 region has 14 residues. CDR1 LGHNT and CDR2 FRNRAP come from the germline V gene. The V gene end was trimmed by 7 bases and the J gene end by 1 base; junction bases not matched to a gene: 4. The CDR3 reads CASAISGGTDTQYF. The CDR3 DNA reads TGTGCTAGTGCCATTAGCGGGGGCACAGATACGCAGTATTTT.